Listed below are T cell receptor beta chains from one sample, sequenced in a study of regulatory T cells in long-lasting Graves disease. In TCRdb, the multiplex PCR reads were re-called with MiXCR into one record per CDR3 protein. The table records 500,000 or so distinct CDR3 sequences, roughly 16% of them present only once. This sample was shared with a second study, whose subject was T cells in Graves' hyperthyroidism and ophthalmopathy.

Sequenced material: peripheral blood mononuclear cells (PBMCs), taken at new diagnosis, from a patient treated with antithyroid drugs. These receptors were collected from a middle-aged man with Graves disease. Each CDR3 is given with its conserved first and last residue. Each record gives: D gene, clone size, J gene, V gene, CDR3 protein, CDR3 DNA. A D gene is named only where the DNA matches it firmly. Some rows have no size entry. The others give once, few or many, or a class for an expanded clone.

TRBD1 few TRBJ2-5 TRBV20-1 CSARDPGQHQETQYF TGCAGTGCTAGAGACCCGGGACAGCACCAAGAGACCCAGTACTTC
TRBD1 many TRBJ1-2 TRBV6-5 CASSLGQGTLSLYGYTF TGTGCCAGCAGTTTAGGACAGGGTACTCTTTCACTCTATGGCTACACCTTC
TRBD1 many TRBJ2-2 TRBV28 CASSTSGTGGILNTGELFF TGTGCCAGCAGTACGTCCGGGACAGGGGGTATTCTGAACACCGGGGAGCTGTTTTTT
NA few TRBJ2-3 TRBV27 CASGGGGHTQYF TGTGCCTCTGGGGGCGGGGGACATACGCAGTATTTT
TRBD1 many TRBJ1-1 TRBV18 CASSPIVQGASGTEAFF TGTGCCAGCTCACCTATTGTGCAGGGGGCGTCGGGGACTGAAGCTTTCTTT
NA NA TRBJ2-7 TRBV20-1 CSAGTGYSYEQYF TGCAGTGCTGGGACTGGCTACTCCTACGAGCAGTACTTC
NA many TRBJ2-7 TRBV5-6 CASSSTGRGSYEQYF TGTGCCAGCAGCTCGACAGGGAGGGGGTCCTACGAGCAGTACTTC
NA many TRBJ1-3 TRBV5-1 CASSPGLSGNTIYF TGCGCCAGCAGCCCCGGATTATCTGGAAACACCATATATTTT
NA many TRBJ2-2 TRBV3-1 CASSRGQRTGELFF TGTGCCAGCAGCCGTGGACAGCGCACCGGGGAGCTGTTTTTT
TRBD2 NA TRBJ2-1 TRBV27 CASSGRTSGYNEQFF TGTGCCAGCAGTGGCCGGACTAGCGGCTACAATGAGCAGTTCTTC
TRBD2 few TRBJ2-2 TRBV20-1 CSAPALAGGRDTGELFF TGCAGTGCCCCTGCACTAGCGGGAGGGAGGGACACCGGGGAGCTGTTTTTT
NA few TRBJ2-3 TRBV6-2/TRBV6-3 CASSSTGLSGTQYF TGTGCCAGCAGCTCCACCGGACTATCGGGTACGCAGTATTTT
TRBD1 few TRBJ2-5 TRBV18 CASSPGQGSLETQYF TGTGCCAGCTCACCAGGACAGGGAAGTTTGGAGACCCAGTACTTC
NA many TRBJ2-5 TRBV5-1 CASSLGPATETQYF TGCGCCAGCAGCTTGGGCCCCGCAACGGAGACCCAGTACTTC
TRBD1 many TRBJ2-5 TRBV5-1 CASSLDRRWETQYF TGTGCCAGCAGCCTGGACAGGCGCTGGGAGACCCAGTACTTC
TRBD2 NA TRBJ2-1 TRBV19 CASSVSGSSANEQFF TGTGCCAGTAGTGTTAGCGGGAGCAGTGCCAATGAGCAGTTCTTC
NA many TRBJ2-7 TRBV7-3 CASSLDLGIYEQYF TGTGCCAGCAGCTTGGATCTGGGAATCTACGAGCAGTACTTC
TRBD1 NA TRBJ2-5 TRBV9 CASSNYQGAVETQYF TGTGCCAGCAGCAACTACCAGGGGGCCGTGGAGACCCAGTACTTC